The sequence of this T cell receptor beta chain was determined in a study of blood T cell repertoires in COVID-19. Notes on this clone: Additional DNA sequences in this sample encode the identical CDR3.

As processed by the authors: Using reference gene primer amplification, nucleated cell counts were estimated. Measured with immunoSEQ multiplex PCR; TCRdb has only the in-frame clones, and not every one. V, J and clone size were drawn from that table, and D and trimming were deduced from the DNA. The data show tens of thousands of clones, about 88% seen once. Germline V gene sequence: CDR1 SGHRS, CDR2 YFSETQ. V lost 1 base to trimming and J lost 0 bases, with 8 bases between them. CDR3 length equals 14 residues. V usage is TRBV5-1 and J usage is TRBJ2-7; a weak D match, TRBD1 (5 bases). The origin of this receptor is a man aged 55-75 years with acute or convalescent COVID-19. The specimen was peripheral blood. CDR3 in amino acids: CASSLQGSSYEQYF. The CDR3 DNA sequence: TGCGCCAGCAGCTTGCAGGGTAGCTCCTACGAGCAGTACTTC.